A selection of T cell receptor beta chains follows, all from one sample in a study of OX40 agonist ivuxolimab in advanced cancers. Using immunoSEQ multiplex PCR, the repertoire was profiled, and TCRdb retains in-frame clones only, with some absent. This sample has 45,000 to 65,000 clones, with 75% to 90% found just once. The source was CD4+ or CD8+ T cells sorted from blood, collected in a trial of the OX40 agonist ivuxolimab. These receptors originate from an adult with an advanced solid tumor such as melanoma, head and neck, liver or kidney cancer. Both conserved end residues are part of each CDR3. Each record gives: V gene, CDR3 protein.

v_call: TRBV28; cdr3_aa: CASSLKRPPFHEKLFF
v_call: TRBV6-5; cdr3_aa: CASSRNVYNEQFF
v_call: TRBV10-3; cdr3_aa: CAISVSGEYEQYF
v_call: TRBV2; cdr3_aa: CASSLAGGVLYTQYF
v_call: TRBV15; cdr3_aa: CATSRVGGWGETQYF
v_call: TRBV4-2; cdr3_aa: CASSQDPAIIKNIQYF
v_call: TRBV6-6; cdr3_aa: CASSHAPDRGEQYF
v_call: TRBV5-1; cdr3_aa: CASSLRSGQLAGGEQFF
v_call: TRBV2; cdr3_aa: CASSRNTEAFF
v_call: TRBV13; cdr3_aa: CASSAWTSGANVLTF
v_call: TRBV5-5; cdr3_aa: CASSRGPGESEKLFF
v_call: TRBV7-9; cdr3_aa: CASSTDRSDEKLFF
v_call: TRBV7-2; cdr3_aa: CASSFYRVHEQYF
v_call: TRBV5-1; cdr3_aa: CASSLAVTVQETQYF
v_call: TRBV5-1; cdr3_aa: CASSRGTGGILYPSSSYEQYF
v_call: TRBV27; cdr3_aa: CASSKYGQGGGQPQHF
v_call: TRBV11-3; cdr3_aa: CASSLDLYNEQFF
v_call: TRBV9; cdr3_aa: CASSVGSRPGETQYF
v_call: TRBV28; cdr3_aa: CASSLQGLTEAFF
v_call: TRBV19; cdr3_aa: CASSALTDSGANVLTF
v_call: TRBV7-3; cdr3_aa: CASSQSPYDGYTF
v_call: TRBV4-1; cdr3_aa: CASSQERTGMNEQFF
v_call: TRBV28; cdr3_aa: CASRRTAYYGYTF
v_call: TRBV10-2; cdr3_aa: CASSESPGELFF
v_call: TRBV10-3; cdr3_aa: CAITDRRTGSTDTQYF
v_call: TRBV30; cdr3_aa: CAWSYRWDGSYEQYF
v_call: TRBV7-9; cdr3_aa: CASSLKRDRDGYTF
v_call: TRBV29-1; cdr3_aa: CSAGTDYNEQFF
v_call: TRBV28; cdr3_aa: CASSLPADYNEQFF
v_call: TRBV28; cdr3_aa: CASSFRTPPTEAFF
v_call: TRBV5-6; cdr3_aa: CASSLAGVGGYTF
v_call: TRBV5-1; cdr3_aa: CASSLAAGSSYEQYF
v_call: TRBV5-6; cdr3_aa: CASSLQRPGGLQETQYF
v_call: TRBV18; cdr3_aa: CASSPSTGEFNYGYTF
v_call: TRBV11-2; cdr3_aa: CASSLNSVNTGELFF
v_call: TRBV27; cdr3_aa: CASSSSLESYNEQFF
v_call: TRBV19; cdr3_aa: CASRRQGLNTEAFF
v_call: TRBV2; cdr3_aa: CASSVTEYEQYF
v_call: TRBV7-2; cdr3_aa: CASSLIPNSNQPQHF
v_call: TRBV7-3; cdr3_aa: CASSSGPEVYNEQFF
v_call: TRBV2; cdr3_aa: CASVGQGQETQYF
v_call: TRBV28; cdr3_aa: CASITGDHGYTF
v_call: TRBV28; cdr3_aa: CASSPPGRGQNQPQHF
v_call: TRBV19; cdr3_aa: CASSVQGDQPQHF
v_call: TRBV5-5; cdr3_aa: CASSLKQVGPDTQYF
v_call: TRBV7-2; cdr3_aa: CASSPGLAQETQYF
v_call: TRBV19; cdr3_aa: CASSNSGDSNQPQHF
v_call: TRBV11-3; cdr3_aa: CASSLVGDSDNEQFF
v_call: TRBV27; cdr3_aa: CASSLSRGEGEQYF
v_call: TRBV27; cdr3_aa: CASSPFAGGPYNEQFF
v_call: TRBV5-1; cdr3_aa: CASSGQGARTEAFF
v_call: TRBV19; cdr3_aa: CASSPGQGHDSNQPQHF
v_call: TRBV18; cdr3_aa: CASSRLGQAYEQYF
v_call: TRBV28; cdr3_aa: CASTKVRTSSGNTIYF
v_call: TRBV2; cdr3_aa: CASSSGQGPLFF
v_call: TRBV10-3; cdr3_aa: CAISEFAGQGKQETQYF
v_call: TRBV19; cdr3_aa: CASSNGGKEKLFF
v_call: TRBV7-2; cdr3_aa: CASSLAGGANTGELFF
v_call: TRBV5-4; cdr3_aa: CASRTDPGSYGYTF